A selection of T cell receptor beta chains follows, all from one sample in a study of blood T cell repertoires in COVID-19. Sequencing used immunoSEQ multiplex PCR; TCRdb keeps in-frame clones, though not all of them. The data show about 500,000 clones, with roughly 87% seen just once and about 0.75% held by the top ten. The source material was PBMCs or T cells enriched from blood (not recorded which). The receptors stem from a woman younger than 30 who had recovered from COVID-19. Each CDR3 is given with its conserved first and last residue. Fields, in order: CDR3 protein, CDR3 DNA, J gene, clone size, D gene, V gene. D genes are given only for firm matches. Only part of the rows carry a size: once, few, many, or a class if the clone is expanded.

CASSSGSREAGANVLTF	TGTGCCAGCAGTTCGGGGAGTAGGGAGGCGGGGGCCAACGTCCTGACTTTC	TRBJ2-6	NA	NA	TRBV28
CASSLQGQSSGNTIYF	TGCGCCAGCAGCTTACAAGGACAATCCTCTGGAAACACCATATATTTT	TRBJ1-3	NA	NA	TRBV5-1
CASSLIGTSGGTDTQYF	TGTGCCAGCAGCCTGATTGGGACTAGCGGGGGAACAGATACGCAGTATTTT	TRBJ2-3	many	TRBD2	TRBV7-9
CASSYGSRDGYTF	TGTGCCAGCAGTTACGGATCCCGGGATGGCTACACCTTC	TRBJ1-2	NA	NA	TRBV6-6
CASSLGIQGYYGYTF	TGCGCCAGCAGCTTGGGTATACAGGGCTACTATGGCTACACCTTC	TRBJ1-2	NA	NA	TRBV5-1
CASSMTRTSGANQYF	TGCGCCAGCAGCATGACCAGGACTAGCGGGGCTAACCAGTACTTC	TRBJ2-5	NA	TRBD2	TRBV5-1
CASSEPLDTSRAFF	TGTGCCAGCAGTGAACCGCTCGACACGTCGAGAGCTTTCTTT	TRBJ1-1	NA	NA	TRBV25-1
CASMEGSREQYF	TGTGCCAGCATGGAGGGTTCACGGGAGCAGTACTTC	TRBJ2-7	NA	NA	TRBV6-5
CASTRGGLNTEAFF	TGTGCCAGTACCCGGGGGGGTTTGAACACTGAAGCTTTCTTT	TRBJ1-1	NA	NA	TRBV19
CASSLAIEPGQGPYGYTF	TGCGCCAGCAGCTTGGCCATCGAACCGGGACAGGGCCCCTATGGCTACACCTTC	TRBJ1-2	NA	TRBD1	TRBV5-1
CASSQDLWRGWHQPQHF	TGCGCCAGCAGCCAAGATCTATGGAGGGGATGGCATCAGCCCCAGCATTTT	TRBJ1-5	NA	NA	TRBV4-1
CASSRRDLGTEAFF	TGTGCCAGCTCACGGAGGGATCTGGGCACTGAAGCTTTCTTT	TRBJ1-1	NA	NA	TRBV18
CASSPEGGDEQFF	TGTGCCAGCAGCCCAGAGGGCGGGGATGAGCAGTTCTTC	TRBJ2-1	once	NA	TRBV9
CASSPTAKGNTIYF	TGTGCCAGCTCACCGACAGCGAAAGGAAACACCATATATTTT	TRBJ1-3	once	NA	TRBV18
CSVRDKNYGYTF	TGCAGCGTCCGAGATAAAAACTATGGCTACACCTTC	TRBJ1-2	NA	NA	TRBV29-1
CASSMDRGSVLTDTQYF	TGTGCCAGCAGCATGGACAGGGGGTCAGTATTAACAGATACGCAGTATTTT	TRBJ2-3	NA	TRBD1	TRBV7-9
CASSPSAVAYEQYF	TGTGCCAGCAGCCCCTCCGCGGTCGCCTACGAGCAGTACTTC	TRBJ2-7	NA	NA	TRBV11-3
CASSPEAGGTETQYF	TGTGCCAGCAGCCCGGAGGCGGGGGGGACCGAGACCCAGTACTTC	TRBJ2-5	NA	TRBD2	TRBV3-1/TRBV3-2
CASTALGGYGYTF	TGTGCCAGCACCGCCCTGGGGGGGTATGGCTACACCTTC	TRBJ1-2	NA	NA	TRBV27
CASSVVPGAALGELFF	TGTGCCAGCAGCGTAGTTCCAGGGGCCGCCCTGGGGGAGCTGTTTTTT	TRBJ2-2	NA	NA	TRBV9
CASSQTGATTYEQYF	TGCGCCAGCAGCCAAACAGGGGCTACGACCTACGAGCAGTACTTC	TRBJ2-7	once	TRBD1	TRBV4-1
CASSPGTSLDTQYF	TGTGCCAGCAGTCCCGGGACTAGCCTAGATACGCAGTATTTT	TRBJ2-3	NA	TRBD2	TRBV3-1/TRBV3-2
CASSEAATENTEAFF	TGTGCCAGCAGTGAAGCGGCGACAGAGAACACTGAAGCTTTCTTT	TRBJ1-1	NA	NA	TRBV2
CASSSSTSGEETQYF	TGCGCCAGCAGCTCCTCGACTAGCGGGGAAGAGACCCAGTACTTC	TRBJ2-5	few	TRBD2	TRBV5-1
CASSVGTPYEQYF	TGCGCCAGCAGTGTTGGGACACCCTACGAGCAGTACTTC	TRBJ2-7	NA	NA	TRBV5-1
CASSTTGRDYGYTF	TGCGCCAGCAGCACCACAGGGAGAGACTATGGCTACACCTTC	TRBJ1-2	NA	NA	TRBV5-1
CASSPSAGAYTEAFF	TGTGCCAGCAGTCCTTCGGCTGGGGCGTACACTGAAGCTTTCTTT	TRBJ1-1	NA	NA	TRBV27
CASSLGRTGQKAFF	TGTGCCAGCAGTTTGGGGAGGACGGGACAGAAAGCTTTCTTT	TRBJ1-1	NA	TRBD1	TRBV6-5
CASSLLAGVGTQYF	TGTGCCAGCAGCTTACTAGCGGGGGTTGGTACGCAGTATTTT	TRBJ2-3	NA	TRBD2	TRBV7-9
CASSDSTNSPLHF	TGTGCCAGCAGTGACTCGACAAATTCACCCCTCCACTTT	TRBJ1-6	NA	NA	TRBV6-4
CASSLLLRRAKDTQYF	TGCGCCAGCAGCCTTCTCCTCAGGCGAGCAAAAGATACGCAGTATTTT	TRBJ2-3	few	NA	TRBV4-1
CASSFGGFTDTQYF	TGTGCCAGCAGCTTTGGGGGGTTCACAGATACGCAGTATTTT	TRBJ2-3	NA	NA	TRBV11-1
CASSPRRDRGYGYTF	TGTGCCAGTAGTCCACGACGGGACAGGGGATATGGCTACACCTTC	TRBJ1-2	NA	TRBD1	TRBV19
CATSSSGRGSQPQHF	TGTGCCACCAGCAGTTCGGGCAGGGGAAGTCAGCCCCAGCATTTT	TRBJ1-5	NA	NA	TRBV15
CASSHHGAPDPPSGEQYF	TGCGCCAGCAGCCACCATGGGGCGCCAGATCCTCCGAGTGGAGAGCAGTACTTC	TRBJ2-7	NA	NA	TRBV4-1
CASSALTAEAFF	TGTGCCAGCAGCGCACTGACAGCTGAAGCTTTCTTT	TRBJ1-1	NA	NA	TRBV11-2
CASSLNRDTNEQFF	TGTGCCAGCAGCTTAAACAGGGATACCAATGAGCAGTTCTTC	TRBJ2-1	NA	NA	TRBV11-1
CASSTGGGKGYTF	TGTGCCAGCAGTACGGGCGGAGGGAAGGGCTACACCTTC	TRBJ1-2	NA	NA	TRBV6-5
CASSTGQDDNYGYTF	TGTGCCAGTAGTACTGGACAGGACGATAACTATGGCTACACCTTC	TRBJ1-2	NA	TRBD1	TRBV19
CASSRPRTSRYNEQFF	TGTGCCAGCAGTCGCCCTAGGACTAGCCGGTACAATGAGCAGTTCTTC	TRBJ2-1	NA	TRBD2	TRBV6-6
CATQRGLYSYNEQFF	TGTGCCACCCAGCGGGGGCTTTACTCCTACAATGAGCAGTTCTTC	TRBJ2-1	once	TRBD2	TRBV6-5
CASSLSTGISSYNSPLHF	TGTGCCAGCAGCTTATCGACAGGGATTAGCTCCTATAATTCACCCCTCCACTTT	TRBJ1-6	NA	TRBD1	TRBV3-1/TRBV3-2
CASSLLGLAEPTDTQYF	TGTGCCAGCAGCTTATTGGGACTAGCGGAACCCACAGATACGCAGTATTTT	TRBJ2-3	NA	TRBD2	TRBV7-2
CASSLVPSGSYNEQFF	TGCGCCAGCAGCTTGGTGCCTAGCGGGAGCTACAATGAGCAGTTCTTC	TRBJ2-1	NA	TRBD2	TRBV5-1
CASSHDRAGYGYTF	TGCGCCAGCAGCCACGACAGGGCCGGCTATGGCTACACCTTC	TRBJ1-2	NA	TRBD1	TRBV4-1
CASSVQTGEGSPLHF	TGTGCCAGCAGCGTACAGACAGGGGAAGGATCACCCCTCCACTTT	TRBJ1-6	NA	TRBD1	TRBV9
CASSLIGTGELALHF	TGCGCCAGCAGCTTGATTGGGACAGGGGAGCTCGCCCTCCACTTT	TRBJ1-6	NA	TRBD1	TRBV5-1
CASSPTGDNSPLHF	TGTGCCAGCTCACCGACAGGGGACAATTCACCCCTCCACTTT	TRBJ1-6	NA	TRBD1	TRBV18
CSVGAPYVGGYTF	TGCAGCGTGGGGGCCCCCTATGTAGGTGGCTACACCTTC	TRBJ1-2	NA	NA	TRBV29-1
CASSLLTGELFF	TGTGCCAGCAGCTTACTTACCGGGGAGCTGTTTTTT	TRBJ2-2	few	NA	TRBV11-3
CASSDTPGLAGGILDEQFF	TGTGCCAGCAGTGACACACCGGGACTAGCGGGGGGCATTCTCGATGAGCAGTTCTTC	TRBJ2-1	NA	TRBD2	TRBV6-4
CASSQALAGTDTQYF	TGTGCCAGCAGCCAAGCCCTAGCGGGAACAGATACGCAGTATTTT	TRBJ2-3	NA	TRBD2	TRBV3-1/TRBV3-2
CASSYDRLDEKLFF	TGTGCCAGCAGCTACGACAGGCTCGATGAAAAACTGTTTTTT	TRBJ1-4	NA	NA	TRBV28
CASILGQLNTEAFF	TGTGCCAGTATATTGGGACAGCTGAACACTGAAGCTTTCTTT	TRBJ1-1	NA	TRBD1	TRBV19
CSVGRQDPYEQYF	TGCAGCGTTGGACGACAGGATCCATACGAGCAGTACTTC	TRBJ2-7	NA	NA	TRBV29-1